The sequence of this T cell receptor beta chain was determined in a study of tumor-infiltrating lymphocytes in primary liver carcinoma. The study co-extracted DNA and RNA from about 20-30 mg of unsorted bulk tissue. Enrolled patients were chronically infected with HBV and treatment-naive. Germline assignment: CDR1 MNHNS and CDR2 SASEGT. The CDR3 totals 16 residues. Regarding this clonotype: A read error may account for a junction end that differs from germline.

The researchers produced TCR beta cDNA from roughly 500 ng total RNA with a constant-region primer. Three nested multiplex PCR rounds, a slightly modified ARM-PCR, produced the libraries for TCR beta. Primers for the first two PCR rounds were TRBV1-TRBV30 forward primers and a C-beta reverse primer (roughly 10 cycles per round). TCRdb reprocessed the multiplex PCR reads via MiXCR and lists one record per CDR3 protein. The sample contains nearly 45,000 distinct CDR3 sequences, around 72% of which appear only once. The TCR originated in a man aged 40-49 years with primary liver carcinoma and hepatitis B virus infection. The V call is TRBV6-1, the J call TRBJ2-2; the match to TRBD2 covers 9 bases. Source material: liver tumor tissue from sampling region 2. This sample's subset: tumor region T2, inferior pole. The CDR3 loop reads CVSSEIAGVSTGELFF. CDR3 in DNA: TGTGTCAGCAGTGAAATAGCGGGAGTAAGCACTGGGGAGCTGTTTTTT.